This T cell receptor (beta chain) was retrieved from a study of blood T cell repertoires in COVID-19. The CDR3 length is 15 residues. Germline V CDR1 and CDR2: LGHNA, YNFKEQ. V was clipped by 2 bases and J by 7 bases, with 14 bases between them. Some clones are missing from TCRdb's copy, which holds only in-frame ones; the method was immunoSEQ multiplex PCR. The sample lists around 97,000 clones; about 80% were seen once. The chain has TRBV4-2 and TRBJ1-4, with a tentative D call TRBD1 (5 bases). The source material was peripheral blood. This TCR came from a man aged 65-85 years with acute or convalescent COVID-19. The CDR3 DNA follows: TGTGCCAGCAGCCAATCAATGGGGGAGGGTGAAAAACTGTTTTTT. Encoded protein: CASSQSMGEGEKLFF.